These T cell receptor beta chains were read from a single sample in a study of PD-L1 blockade in urothelial cancer. Profiled with immunoSEQ multiplex PCR; TCRdb holds only in-frame clones, not every one. The data contain over 70,000 clones, roughly 80% of them seen just once; the ten biggest clones take up under 10%. Specimen: PBMCs, collected around atezolizumab (anti-PD-L1) treatment. The receptors come from a man between 65 and 85 years old with urothelial cancer. Each CDR3 is given with its conserved first and last residue. The D gene is left open where the match is weak.

D | J | V | DNA | CDR3
- | TRBJ2-2 | TRBV10-3 | TGTGCCATCAGTGATAGGAGGCAGGGGTATATCGGGGAGCTGTTTTTT | CAISDRRQGYIGELFF
TRBD1 | TRBJ2-7 | TRBV5-1 | TGCGCCAGCAGCTTGAATGTGGGGACAGGGACTTACGAGCAGTACTTC | CASSLNVGTGTYEQYF
TRBD1 | TRBJ2-4 | TRBV11-2 | TGTGCCAGCAGCTTAGAAGACAGGGGTGGAGGGCAAGCCAAAAACATTCAGTACTTC | CASSLEDRGGGQAKNIQYF
TRBD2 | TRBJ2-1 | TRBV7-2 | TGTGCCAGCAGGGGTAGCGGGAGCCCTGGGTATGAGCAGTTCTTC | CASRGSGSPGYEQFF
TRBD1 | TRBJ1-6 | TRBV5-6 | TGTGCCAGCAGCCGACGACAGGGTACTAATTCACCCCTCCACTTT | CASSRRQGTNSPLHF
- | TRBJ2-5 | TRBV7-2 | TGTGCCAGCAGCTTAGCGTCGACTACACAAGAGACCCAGTACTTC | CASSLASTTQETQYF
TRBD1 | TRBJ1-2 | TRBV7-2 | TGTGCCAGCAGCTTAGGGGGACAGGGTTTGGGCTACACCTTC | CASSLGGQGLGYTF
TRBD2 | TRBJ2-1 | TRBV6-6 | TGTGCCAGTGTCCGAGGACTAGATAGTGATGAGCAGTTCTTC | CASVRGLDSDEQFF
- | TRBJ2-4 | TRBV12-5 | TGTGCTAGTGGTTTGGTACCAGGGGAAAACATTCAGTACTTC | CASGLVPGENIQYF
- | TRBJ2-1 | TRBV11-2 | TGTGCCAGCAGCTTAGATCTAAACTCCCTCAATGAGCAGTTCTTC | CASSLDLNSLNEQFF
- | TRBJ2-7 | TRBV2 | TGTGCCAGCAGCCGGGACTCCTACTACGAGCAGTACTTC | CASSRDSYYEQYF
- | TRBJ2-7 | TRBV18 | TGTGCCAGCTCACCATCCCAGGGCGAGCAGTACTTC | CASSPSQGEQYF
TRBD1 | TRBJ1-6 | TRBV7-9 | TGTGCCAGCAGCTTAGCTCCAGGGGGCGATAATTCACCCCTCCACTTT | CASSLAPGGDNSPLHF
- | TRBJ2-3 | TRBV5-4 | TGTGCCAGCAGCGAGAGTCCCGAGCGGGATACGCAGTATTTT | CASSESPERDTQYF
- | TRBJ2-6 | TRBV7-3 | TGTGCCAGCAGCCGGGACACTTTCTCTGGGGCCAACGTCCTGACTTTC | CASSRDTFSGANVLTF